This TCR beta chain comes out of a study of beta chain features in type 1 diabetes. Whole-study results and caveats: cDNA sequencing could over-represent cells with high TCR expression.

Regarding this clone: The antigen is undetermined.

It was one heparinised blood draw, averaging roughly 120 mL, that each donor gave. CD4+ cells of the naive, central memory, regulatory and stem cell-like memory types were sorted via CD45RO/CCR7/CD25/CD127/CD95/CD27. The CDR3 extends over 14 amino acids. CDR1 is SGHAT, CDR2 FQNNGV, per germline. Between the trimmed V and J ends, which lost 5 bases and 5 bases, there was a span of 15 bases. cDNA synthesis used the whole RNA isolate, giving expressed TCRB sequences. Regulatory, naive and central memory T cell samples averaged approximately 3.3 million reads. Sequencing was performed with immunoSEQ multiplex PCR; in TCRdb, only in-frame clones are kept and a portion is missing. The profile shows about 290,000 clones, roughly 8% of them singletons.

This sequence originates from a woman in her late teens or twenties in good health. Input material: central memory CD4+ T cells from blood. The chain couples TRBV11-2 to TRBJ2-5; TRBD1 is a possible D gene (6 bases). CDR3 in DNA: TGTGCCAGCAGCCCACCAGGGGTGGGGGAGACCCAGTACTTC. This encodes CASSPPGVGETQYF.